The sequence of this T cell receptor (beta chain) was determined in a study of PD-1 blockade in classical Hodgkin lymphoma. Overall study context: Patients got intravenous nivolumab 3 mg/kg every 2 weeks. Whole-study findings and limits: Nivolumab initiation under 1 year post-ASCT meant exclusion. The baseline diversity of complete responders showed similarity to that of newly diagnosed patients. It was reported that newly diagnosed patients had less baseline TCR diversity than healthy donors.

This CDR3 comprises 13 residues. V was cut by 4 bases and J by 3 bases, with 8 bases left in between. Germline CDR1 SGHRS, CDR2 YFSETQ. Data came from immunoSEQ multiplex PCR; TCRdb stores just in-frame clones and leaves some out. The profile shows around 11,000 clones, around 76% of them singletons. Worth noting for this clone: Antigen: not known.

The time point is: cycle 4 day 1 (C4D1), after 5 to 7 weeks of nivolumab. Every patient was affected by relapse after autologous stem cell transplantation, while exposure to brentuximab vedotin was not uniform. By magnetic negative selection, CD4+ T cells were purified from thawed PBMCs. The TCR originated in a human donor with classical Hodgkin lymphoma. Sequenced material: CD4+ T cells from blood, taken before the fourth cycle of nivolumab. The V and J genes are TRBV5-1 and TRBJ2-1; no reliable D call. The CDR3 DNA is TGCGCCAGCAGCCCCGAAGGCTACAATGAGCAGTTCTTC. This sequence encodes CASSPEGYNEQFF. Combining the CDR3 with reference TRBV5-1 and TRBJ2-1 gives the whole variable domain KAGVTQTPRYLIKTRGQQVTLSCSPISGHRSVSWYQQTPGQGLQFLFEYFSETQRNKGNFPGRFSGRQFSNSRSEMNVSTLELGDSALYLCASSPEGYNEQFFGPGTRLTVL.